The clone carrying this T cell receptor (beta chain) was seen ten or more times. The antigen is unknown. Compared with germline, one end of the junction differs, possibly owing to a read error. Building of the TCR beta libraries involved iRepertoire HTBI primers and Arm-PCR of CDR3 regions. TCRdb independently ran MiXCR on the multiplex PCR reads; one entry per CDR3 protein. This sample carries more than 650,000 distinct CDR3 sequences, approximately 29% of them seen once, and the ten largest clones take around 40%. The data originate from a study of regulatory T cells in long-lasting Graves disease. Turning to the study itself: By definition, persistent Graves' disease involved antithyroid drugs for over 5 years alongside positive TSH receptor antibodies. Regarding the study as a whole: Accuracy may have suffered from the small sample size.

Time point defined: persistent/refractory GD, antithyroid drugs over 5 years with positive TRAb. Generation of the TCR library employed RNA extracted from PBMCs. The germline gives CDR1 SGHRS, CDR2 YFSETQ. The CDR3 has 14 residues. The chain recombines TRBV5-1 with TRBJ1-6; 7 nucleotides align to TRBD1. The material was peripheral blood mononuclear cells (PBMCs), obtained when the disease was refractory, from a patient treated with antithyroid drugs. The source of this sequence is a female donor with Graves disease. The CDR3 DNA follows: TGTGCCAGCAGCTTGAGACAGGGCGATTCACCCCTCCACTTT. Amino acid sequence: CASSLRQGDSPLHF.